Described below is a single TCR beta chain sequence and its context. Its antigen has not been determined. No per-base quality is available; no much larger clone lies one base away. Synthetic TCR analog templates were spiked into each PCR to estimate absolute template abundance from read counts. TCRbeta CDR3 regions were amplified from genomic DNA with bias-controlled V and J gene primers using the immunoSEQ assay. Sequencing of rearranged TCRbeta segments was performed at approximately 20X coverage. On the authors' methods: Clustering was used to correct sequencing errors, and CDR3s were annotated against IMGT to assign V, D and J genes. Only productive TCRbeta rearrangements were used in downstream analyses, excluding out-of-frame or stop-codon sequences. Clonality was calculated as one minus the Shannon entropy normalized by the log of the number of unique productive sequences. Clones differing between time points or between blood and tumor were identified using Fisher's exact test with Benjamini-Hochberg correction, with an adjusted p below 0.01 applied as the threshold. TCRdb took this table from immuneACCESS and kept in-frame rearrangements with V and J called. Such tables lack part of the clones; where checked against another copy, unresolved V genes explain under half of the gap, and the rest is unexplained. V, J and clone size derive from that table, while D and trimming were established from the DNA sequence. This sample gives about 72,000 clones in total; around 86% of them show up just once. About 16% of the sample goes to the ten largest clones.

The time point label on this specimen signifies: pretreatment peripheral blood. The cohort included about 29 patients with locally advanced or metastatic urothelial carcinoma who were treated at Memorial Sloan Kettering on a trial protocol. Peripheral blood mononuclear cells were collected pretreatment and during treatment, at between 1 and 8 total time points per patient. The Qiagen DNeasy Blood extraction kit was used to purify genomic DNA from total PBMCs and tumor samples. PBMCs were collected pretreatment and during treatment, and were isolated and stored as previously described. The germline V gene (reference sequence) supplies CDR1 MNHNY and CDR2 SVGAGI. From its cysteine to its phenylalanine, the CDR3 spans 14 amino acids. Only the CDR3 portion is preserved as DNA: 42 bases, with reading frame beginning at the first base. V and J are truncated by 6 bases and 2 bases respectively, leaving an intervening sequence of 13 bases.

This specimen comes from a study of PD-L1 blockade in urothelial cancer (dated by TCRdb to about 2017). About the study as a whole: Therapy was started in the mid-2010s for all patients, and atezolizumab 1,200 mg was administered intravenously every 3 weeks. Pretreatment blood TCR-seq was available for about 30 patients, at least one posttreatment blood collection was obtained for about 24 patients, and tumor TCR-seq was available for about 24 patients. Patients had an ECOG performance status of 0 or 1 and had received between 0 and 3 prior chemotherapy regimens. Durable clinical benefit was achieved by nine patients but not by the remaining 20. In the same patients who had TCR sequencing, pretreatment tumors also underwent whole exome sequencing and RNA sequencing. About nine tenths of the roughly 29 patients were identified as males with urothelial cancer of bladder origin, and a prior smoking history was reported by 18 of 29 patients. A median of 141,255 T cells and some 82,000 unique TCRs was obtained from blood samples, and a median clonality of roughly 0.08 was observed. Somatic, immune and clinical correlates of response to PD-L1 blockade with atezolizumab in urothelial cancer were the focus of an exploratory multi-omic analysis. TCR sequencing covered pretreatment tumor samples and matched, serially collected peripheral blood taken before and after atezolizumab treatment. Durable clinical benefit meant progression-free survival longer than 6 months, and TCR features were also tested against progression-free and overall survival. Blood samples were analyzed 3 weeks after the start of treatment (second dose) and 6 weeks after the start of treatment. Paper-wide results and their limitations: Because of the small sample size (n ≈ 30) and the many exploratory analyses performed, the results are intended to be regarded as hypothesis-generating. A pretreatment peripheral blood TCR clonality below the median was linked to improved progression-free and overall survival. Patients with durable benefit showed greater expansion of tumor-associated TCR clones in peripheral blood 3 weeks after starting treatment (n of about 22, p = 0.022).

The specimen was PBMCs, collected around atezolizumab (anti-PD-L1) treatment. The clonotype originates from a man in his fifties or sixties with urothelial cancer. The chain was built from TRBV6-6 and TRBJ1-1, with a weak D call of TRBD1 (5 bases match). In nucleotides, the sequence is TGTGCCAGCAGGACGCGGGGGGGTAACACTGAAGCTTTCTTT. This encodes CASRTRGGNTEAFF.